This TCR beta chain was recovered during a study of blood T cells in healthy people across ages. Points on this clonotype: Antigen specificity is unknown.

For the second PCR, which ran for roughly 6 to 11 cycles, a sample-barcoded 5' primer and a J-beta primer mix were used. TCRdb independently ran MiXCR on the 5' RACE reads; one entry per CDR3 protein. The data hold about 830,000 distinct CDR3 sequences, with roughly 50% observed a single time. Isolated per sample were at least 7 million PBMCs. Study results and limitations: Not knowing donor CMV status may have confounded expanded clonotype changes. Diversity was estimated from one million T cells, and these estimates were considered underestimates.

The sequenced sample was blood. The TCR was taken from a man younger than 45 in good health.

Here the CDR3 reads CASSLQGSSSYEQYF. The CDR3 DNA sequence: TGTGCCAGCAGCTTACAAGGGTCTAGCTCCTACGAGCAGTACTTC. The chain uses TRBV7-2 and TRBJ2-7; D remains unclear. CDR1 and CDR2 (germline): SGHTA, FQGNSA. With 2 bases removed from V and 0 bases from J, the gap between germline ends came to 11 bases. There are 15 residues in the CDR3.